These 7 T cell receptor beta chains share one sample of origin, sequenced in a study of a mutant IDH1 vaccine in newly diagnosed glioma. Their target antigens are unknown. The sample's time point: week 47, end of study. Every vaccination contained 300 ug of the mutant IDH1 20-mer peptide and was paired with topical imiquimod. Data came from immunoSEQ multiplex PCR; TCRdb stores just in-frame clones and leaves some out. The profile shows over 30,000 clones, 80% to 90% of them singletons. The starting material was PBMCs, obtained from a glioma patient whose treatment included an IDH1 peptide vaccine. The receptors come from a woman aged 25 to 39 with glioma.

A single count supports this clone. This chain uses TRBV5-6 with TRBJ2-5; the match to TRBD1 covers 11 bases. V lost 3 bases to trimming and J lost 5 bases; unmatched junction nucleotides: 6. This CDR3 is built from 15 residues. CDR1 SGHDT and CDR2 YYEEEE come from the germline V gene. CDR3 in amino acids: CASSSDRGRRETQYF. As DNA, the CDR3 is TGTGCCAGCAGCTCGGACAGGGGGCGCCGGGAGACCCAGTACTTC. Filled out from reference TRBV5-6 and TRBJ2-5, the complete variable domain reads DAGVTQSPTHLIKTRGQQVTLRCSPKSGHDTVSWYQQALGQGPQFIFQYYEEEERQRGNFPDRFSGHQFPNYSSELNVNALLLGDSALYLCASSSDRGRRETQYFGPGTRLLVL.

The rearrangement uses TRBV19 and TRBJ1-4; D remains ambiguous. The V gene's germline CDR1 is LNHDA and CDR2 SQIVND (reference sequence). V lost 1 base and J lost 7, with 16 bases in between. CDR3 length: 16 amino acids. The CDR3 DNA sequence: TGTGCCAGTAGTATAGGTGGCAACCCCGGCAGTGAAAAACTGTTTTTT. Translation: CASSIGGNPGSEKLFF.

The genes are TRBV29-1 and TRBJ2-2; 7 positions match TRBD1. The CDR3 is 13 amino acids. CDR1 and CDR2 from the germline V gene are SQVTM and ANQGSEA. V dropped 6 bases and J dropped 3; count of bases not matched to a gene: 4. The CDR3 is CSVDRVDTGELFF. CDR3 bases: TGCAGCGTCGACAGGGTTGACACCGGGGAGCTGTTTTTT.

This CDR3 is CTRDRGFQPQHF. CDR3 DNA: TGCACCCGCGACAGGGGGTTTCAGCCCCAGCATTTT. V is TRBV1 and J is TRBJ1-5; TRBD1 reflects the table's D call only, with no check against the DNA. TRBV1 is classified as a pseudogene. The CDR3 is 12 residues long.

The chain combines TRBV5-4 with TRBJ2-2, with TRBD2 matching 10 bases. V dropped 4 bases and J dropped 2; count of bases not matched to a gene: 5. CDR1 is SGHNT and CDR2 is YYREEE in the germline V gene (reference sequence). This CDR3 spans 16 amino acids. The CDR3: CASSPWTSGNTGELFF. The CDR3 coding sequence is TGTGCCAGCAGCCCCTGGACTAGCGGTAACACCGGGGAGCTGTTTTTT.

The chain links TRBV27 to TRBJ2-6, with a possible D match to TRBD2 (5 bases). CDR1 and CDR2 from the germline V gene are MNHEY and SMNVEV (reference sequence). The CDR3 sequence is 15 residues long. V was shortened by 4 bases and J by 1 base, with 8 bases between the two germline ends. CDR3 region: CASSWTLSGANVLTF. DNA of the CDR3: TGTGCCAGCAGTTGGACTCTGTCTGGGGCCAACGTCCTGACTTTC.

The chain links TRBV18 to TRBJ2-2; the D is unclear. V gave up 3 bases and J gave up 7 bases, with 12 bases separating them. In germline, CDR1 is KGHSH, CDR2 LQKENI. The CDR3 has 14 residues. CDR3 coding DNA: TGTGCCAGCTCACCTCAGACACATGGCGGGGAGCTGTTTTTT. It specifies CASSPQTHGGELFF.